This paragraph reports one T cell receptor beta chain. The data stem from a study of blood T cell repertoires in COVID-19. Across the study: PBMCs, B-cell-depleted T cells, or T cells were the source of the cDNA or gDNA that made up the material.

This CDR3 is built from 15 residues. Germline loops: CDR1 LNHNV, CDR2 YYDKDF (reference sequence). Losses at the gene ends were 0 bases for V and 3 bases for J; bases not matched to a gene: 5. Per the study methods: Estimation of nucleated cell counts relied on the amplification of reference gene primers. The method was immunoSEQ multiplex PCR; TCRdb's version includes in-frame clones alone and lacks a portion of them. V, J and clone size are those of that table, while D and trimming were read from the DNA. The sample records 100,000 to 150,000 clones, roughly 90% being singletons. V is TRBV15 and J is TRBJ2-7, with 7 bases that match TRBD1. This TCR was recovered from a man in his fifties or sixties with acute or convalescent COVID-19. Input material: peripheral blood. CDR3 sequence (DNA): TGTGCCACCAGCAGAGATCAGACAGGGAACTACGAGCAGTACTTC. This encodes CATSRDQTGNYEQYF. Using reference TRBV15 and TRBJ2-7 for the parts outside the CDR3, the full variable domain is DAMVIQNPRYQVTQFGKPVTLSCSQTLNHNVMYWYQQKSSQAPKLLFHYYDKDFNNEADTPDNFQSRRPNTSFCFLDIRSPGLGDTAMYLCATSRDQTGNYEQYFGPGTRLTVT.